This T cell receptor (beta chain) was sequenced for a study of shared clonotypes between healthy human individuals (TCRdb year 2020). About the full investigation: A few men and two women, aged 18 to 49 years, made up the cohort. For each donor, CD4 naive and CD4 memory were each run on three plates, CD8 naive on two plates, and CD8 memory on one plate. To estimate repertoire size and how much clonotypes are shared between individuals, the study performed deep sequencing of blood TCR repertoires from five healthy adults. To increase sequencing depth and limit assay-specific biases, different laboratories used diverse techniques to prepare libraries and sequence TCR repertoires. Between about 0.94 and 8.9 billion PBMCs per donor were obtained by leukapheresis.

CD8 naive samples were obtained by positive selection for CCR7 among CD45RO-negative cells, yielding a CD45RA+CCR7+ population from which TemRA cells were excluded. The donors were healthy, HIV-negative adults with no recently reported acute infections or vaccinations. Every donor was a Caucasian adult living in Nashville, Tennessee, USA. Blood was collected by leukapheresis, and PBMCs were isolated by Ficoll-Histopaque density gradient centrifugation and then cryopreserved in liquid nitrogen vapor phase. Analytical flow cytometry was used to check the purity and quantity of each magnetically sorted T cell population. Genomic DNA was isolated from each sorted fraction and quantified by UV absorbance on a Nanodrop 2000c. As to this clone: Its recognized antigen is unknown. No much larger clone is present one base from it, and per-base qualities are unavailable.

TCR CDR3 regions were amplified from genomic DNA by multiplex PCR using the deep immunoSEQ assay. Genomic DNA extracted from each cell subset was distributed evenly over all wells of several immunoSEQ 96-well plates, and each plate served as one replicate. For sorted subsets, each replicate PCR was loaded with about 0.2 ug genomic DNA, equivalent to 30,000 or so T cell genomes. Purified libraries were quantified with a Qubit 3.0 fluorometer, sized on a Bioanalyzer 2100, and re-quantified with the KAPA Library Quantification kit. Every immunoSEQ 96-well plate was sequenced on a separate single-read 150-cycle Illumina NextSeq 550 flow cell. In the paper's pipeline: The immunoSEQ output contained only junctional sequences without quality scores, so filtering could not match that applied to full-length reads. To assign V/J genes and CDR3, sequences were annotated using PyIR, a Python wrapper for IgBLAST v1.9, with IMGT germline references. Any read was removed if the V/J assignment was weak (E-value above 1e-6), the CDR3 was missing, or the read contained stop codons, out-of-frame junctions, or ambiguous translated residues. V3J clonotypes were defined by identical inferred V gene, J gene, and CDR3 amino acid sequence. The percentage overlap between two repertoires was calculated by dividing the number of shared unique clonotypes by the size of the smaller repertoire. Repertoire richness was assessed with RTK rarefaction, the Chao1 estimator, and Recon v2.1 estimates of unobserved clonotypes. Generation probabilities were computed with OLGA for all TCRbeta clonotypes obtained by the gDNA method from several donors. The clones in this table, taken by TCRdb from immuneACCESS, are in-frame only. Not every clone is retained; where verified, under half of the shortfall comes from an unresolved V gene, and the cause of the rest is unknown. V and J calls and clone size come straight from that table; D and trimming were deduced from the DNA. Counted in this sample were 550,000 to 750,000 clones; around 95% of them appeared once. Roughly 0.1% of the sample goes to the ten largest clones.

General conclusions and limits of the study: Because the study included only a small number of donors, the genetic and exposure-history diversity represented was limited. Only blood was sampled, and tissue TCR repertoires likely differ from those in blood. Pairwise subsampling led to the expectation that sequencing depth would affect the degree of clonotype sharing among donors. Higher generation probabilities were observed for clonotypes shared by all four sorted-subset donors than for non-shared clonotypes. Rarefaction of sorted-subset datasets indicated incomplete sequencing despite the large sequencing depth. Larger estimated clonotype richness was generally found for naive subsets than for memory subsets. Sharing across a handful of donors was observed for around 5% of naive CD4, around 3.5% of naive CD8, 2.3% of memory CD4, and roughly 0.4% of memory CD8 clonotypes.

The origin of this receptor is a woman under 40 in good health. Sequencing was performed on naive CD8+ T cells sorted from blood. Interpreted using the paper, the cell subset or site label stands for: CD45RA+CCR7+.

The CDR3 protein is CATRPGYTGELFF. The DNA sequence reads TGTGCCACCCGACCAGGGTACACCGGGGAGCTGTTTTTT. Here the chain combines TRBV2 and TRBJ2-2; tentative D gene TRBD1, with 5 bases matching. The CDR3, from cysteine to phenylalanine, totals 13 residues. CDR3 DNA only is kept here, 39 bases in frame from base 1. V was cut back by 10 bases and J by 3 bases, leaving a gap of 12 bases between them. Looking up the germline V gene yields CDR1 SNHLY and CDR2 FYNNEI.